Shown below are 11 T cell receptor beta chains from a single sample sequenced in a study of T cells in Graves' hyperthyroidism and ophthalmopathy. TCR beta CDR3 sequences were amplified from RNA transcripts. The HTBI primer set served for first-round RT-PCR of the TCR CDR3. From the multiplex PCR reads, TCRdb called clonotypes with MiXCR, one entry per CDR3 protein. This sample has approximately 640,000 distinct CDR3 sequences, with roughly 45% found just once. Sequenced material: peripheral blood or thyroid tissue (not recorded which). Receptor source: an adult man with Graves' disease, either hyperthyroidism or ophthalmopathy (not recorded which).

The V call is TRBV24-1, the J call TRBJ1-5; D may be TRBD1 (6 bases). CDR3 length equals 13 residues. Per the germline V gene, CDR1 is KGHDR and CDR2 is SFDVKD. V was trimmed by 6 bases and J by 4 bases, leaving 9 bases between them. Here the CDR3 reads CATSQGFNQPQHF. Written as DNA, the CDR3 is TGTGCCACCAGTCAGGGGTTTAATCAGCCCCAGCATTTT.

Only a few counts were recorded for this clonotype. The chain links TRBV24-1 to TRBJ2-5; D may be TRBD2 (5 bases). V was pared by 2 bases and J by 2 bases, with 11 bases between. This CDR3 has 15 amino acids. The germline gives CDR1 KGHDR, CDR2 SFDVKD. The CDR3 here is CATSDYRSGQETQYF. Here the CDR3 DNA reads TGTGCCACCAGTGATTACCGTTCGGGGCAAGAGACCCAGTACTTC.

This clonotype has only a few counts. The chain links TRBV30 to TRBJ1-1; a weak D match, TRBD1 (5 bases). The CDR3 is made up of 11 amino acids. V was shortened by 4 bases and J by 4 bases, with 7 bases between the two germline ends. Per germline, CDR1 GTSNPN and CDR2 SVGIG (reference sequence). The chain's CDR3 is CAWIRATEAFF. CDR3 in DNA: TGTGCCTGGATCAGGGCCACTGAAGCTTTCTTT.

Worth noting for this clonotype: This clone may be a read error of a much larger clone one base away. The chain links TRBV10-3 to TRBJ2-5; D gene unclear. V was shortened by 10 bases and J by 0 bases, with 12 bases between the two germline ends. The CDR3 contains 13 residues. The germline gives CDR1 ENHRY, CDR2 SYGVKD. This CDR3 reads CASSKRNQETQYF. CDR3 DNA: TGTGCCAGTAGTAAGCGCAACCAAGAGACCCAGTACTTC.

The chain recombines TRBV19 with TRBJ2-7; D may match TRBD1 or TRBD2 (5 bases each). Germline assignment: CDR1 LNHDA and CDR2 SQIVND (reference sequence). Trimming shortened V by 4 bases and J by 2 bases, and 18 bases separated the two germline ends. This CDR3 spans 16 amino acids. This CDR3 is CASSRLQGGSTYEQYF. In DNA, the CDR3 is TGTGCCAGTAGTAGGTTGCAGGGCGGGTCGACCTACGAGCAGTACTTC. Together with reference TRBV19 and TRBJ2-7, the CDR3 gives the full variable domain: DGGITQSPKYLFRKEGQNVTLSCEQNLNHDAMYWYRQDPGQGLRLIYYSQIVNDFQKGDIAEGYSVSREKKESFPLTVTSAQKNPTAFYLCASSRLQGGSTYEQYFGPGTRLTVT.

The chain is built from TRBV5-1 and TRBJ2-5; 8 bases agree with TRBD1. This CDR3 comprises 15 residues. Germline trimming cut 3 bases from V and 5 bases from J; bases unmatched to any gene: 9. The V gene's germline CDR1 is SGHRS and CDR2 YFSETQ. CDR3 coding DNA: TGCGCCAGCAGCTGGGCGACAGGGGCGGTGGAGACCCAGTACTTC. Its protein product is CASSWATGAVETQYF. The whole variable domain, filled in from reference TRBV5-1 and TRBJ2-5, reads KAGVTQTPRYLIKTRGQQVTLSCSPISGHRSVSWYQQTPGQGLQFLFEYFSETQRNKGNFPGRFSGRQFSNSRSEMNVSTLELGDSALYLCASSWATGAVETQYFGPGTRLLVL.

This clonotype was detected a few times. The chain couples TRBV2 to TRBJ1-5; D may be TRBD1 (6 bases). The CDR3 consists of 15 residues. Trimming took off 1 base at V and 3 bases at J, with 10 bases between the two ends. Germline CDR1 reads SNHLY; CDR2 reads FYNNEI. In nucleotides, the CDR3 is TGTGCCAGCAGTGAAGGTGCAGGGGACAATCAGCCCCAGCATTTT. It yields the protein CASSEGAGDNQPQHF.

The CDR3 nucleotides are TGTGCCAGCAGCCAACAGGGAGGCGGAAACACCATATATTTT. As protein: CASSQQGGGNTIYF. This rearrangement joins TRBV14 to TRBJ1-3; maybe TRBD1 (5 bases). The CDR3 sequence is 14 residues long. Trimming removed 2 bases from V and 4 bases from J, with 9 bases in between. Germline CDR1 and CDR2: SGHDN and FVKESK. The variable domain in full, with the rest retrieved from reference TRBV14 and TRBJ1-3, is EAGVTQFPSHSVIEKGQTVTLRCDPISGHDNLYWYRRVMGKEIKFLLHFVKESKQDESGMPNNRFLAERTGGTYSTLKVQPAELEDSGVYFCASSQQGGGNTIYFGEGSWLTVV.

This clonotype was counted between two and nine times. V usage is TRBV10-3 and J usage is TRBJ1-4, with 9 bases fitting TRBD1. This CDR3 is 16 amino acids long. Germline CDR1 is ENHRY and CDR2 is SYGVKD. The V gene end was trimmed by 0 bases and the J gene end by 8 bases; junction bases not matched to a gene: 7. CDR3 sequence (DNA): TGTGCCATCAGTGAGTCGTTGGGACAGGGTCAGGAAAAACTGTTTTTT. It encodes CAISESLGQGQEKLFF.

The chain carries TRBV25-1 and TRBJ1-6; D uncertain. Per the germline V gene, CDR1 is MGHDK and CDR2 is SYGVNS. This CDR3 comprises 13 residues. Trimming pared 9 bases from V and 6 bases from J, leaving 12 bases between. The CDR3 sequence: CARTETFNSPLHF. In DNA, the CDR3 is TGTGCCAGAACCGAGACCTTTAATTCACCCCTCCACTTT.

This clonotype has only a few counts. This sequence joins TRBV19 and TRBJ1-1; possible D gene TRBD1, 5 bases. The CDR3 covers 15 residues. Looked up from germline, CDR1 is LNHDA and CDR2 is SQIVND (reference sequence). V lost 2 bases and J 3 bases, leaving 13 bases between the germline ends. CDR3 nucleotide sequence: TGTGCCAGTAGTATATCCAGGGAGGAGGACACTGAAGCTTTCTTT. Amino acid sequence: CASSISREEDTEAFF.